A single sample gave rise to the 17 T cell receptor beta chains below, sequenced in a study of cytomegalovirus exposure and HLA in healthy donors. Researchers ran the PCR with 60 Vbeta and 13 Jbeta primers. TCRdb's copy holds only in-frame clones and misses some; the assay was immunoSEQ multiplex PCR. The sample consists of some 120,000 clones, about 81% of them appearing once. The sequencing sample was made of PBMCs. These receptors all come from a woman in her twenties or thirties in good health and CMV-seronegative.

The chain employs TRBV7-3 and TRBJ1-1, with unresolved D. This CDR3 is 15 amino acids long. Germline assignment: CDR1 SGHTA and CDR2 FQGTGA. Trimming removed 3 bases from V and 2 bases from J, with 13 bases in between. The CDR3 sequence is CASSLSAIPNTEAFF. CDR3 in DNA: TGTGCCAGCAGCTTGTCCGCGATTCCAAACACTGAAGCTTTCTTT.

The chain joins TRBV19 to TRBJ2-1, with TRBD2 matching over 11 bases. The V segment lost 7 bases and the J segment 2 bases; nucleotides outside the gene matches: 4. The CDR3 length is 15 residues. Germline CDR1 is LNHDA and CDR2 is SQIVND (reference sequence). CDR3 in amino acids: CASTLAGGAYNEQFF. The CDR3 nucleotides are TGTGCCAGTACCCTAGCGGGAGGAGCCTACAATGAGCAGTTCTTC.

This clone has more than one count but fewer than ten. The J gene is TRBJ1-2, the V gene TRBV6-6; 7 bases line up with TRBD1. Germline CDR1 MNHNY, CDR2 SVGAGI (reference sequence). The CDR3 runs 14 residues. Trimming at V came to 2 bases and at J to 6 bases, leaving 6 bases not matched to a gene. CDR3 DNA: TGTGCCAGCAGTTACCTTACAGGGGTGGATGGCTACACCTTC. Translated, it gives CASSYLTGVDGYTF.

The V gene is TRBV6-1, the J gene TRBJ2-6, with D possibly matching TRBD1 (6 bases). The CDR3 runs 18 residues. CDR1 is MNHNS, CDR2 SASEGT, per germline. The V and J ends lost 3 bases and 5 bases respectively, with 20 bases between them. The CDR3 bases are TGTGCCAGCAGTGACCCACTGGGTGACAGGTCCTGGGCCAACGTCCTGACTTTC. This sequence encodes CASSDPLGDRSWANVLTF.

J is TRBJ2-1 and V is TRBV4-3; 9 nucleotides match TRBD2. V was clipped by 0 bases and J by 5 bases; unmatched bases: 11. CDR1 and CDR2 (germline): LGHNA, YSLEER. CDR3 length equals 18 residues. In DNA, the CDR3 is TGCGCCAGCAGCCAAGATAACGTTCGGGGGACTAGCAACAATGAGCAGTTCTTC. It specifies CASSQDNVRGTSNNEQFF.

This chain uses TRBV10-3 with TRBJ1-1; unclear D gene. The CDR3 has 14 residues. Germline V gene lookup returns CDR1 ENHRY and CDR2 SYGVKD. Between the trimmed V and J ends, which lost 5 bases and 3 bases, there was a span of 13 bases. The CDR3 sequence: CAISPILGDTEAFF. The DNA for the CDR3 is TGTGCCATCAGTCCTATCCTCGGGGACACTGAAGCTTTCTTT.

In regard to this clone: At one end, the junction sequence differs from germline, possibly due to a read error. The V and J genes are TRBV5-1 and TRBJ1-1, with D uncertain. CDR3 length: 14 residues. Germline CDR1 reads SGHRS; CDR2 reads YFSETQ. CDR3 DNA: TGCACCAGCAGATTGGATCCGGCAGTTATTGACATTTTCTTT. Protein: CTSRLDPAVIDIFF.

The chain links TRBV13 to TRBJ2-1; 8 bases align to TRBD2. J was trimmed by 9 bases and V by 2 bases; bases with no gene match: 12. Germline CDR1 and CDR2: PRHDT and FYEKMQ (reference sequence). This CDR3 contains 16 residues. In DNA form, the CDR3 reads TGTGCCAGCAGCTTAATCAAGTACGGGGGGGCCGGTGAGCAGTTCTTC. It specifies CASSLIKYGGAGEQFF.

The CDR3 DNA is TGCAGCGCCCGGGGGGGCGGGAGTTACAATGAGCAGTTCTTC. Translation gives CSARGGGSYNEQFF. The rearrangement uses TRBV29-1 and TRBJ2-1, with 8 bases fitting TRBD2. CDR3 length: 14 residues. The germline V gene encodes CDR1 SQVTM and CDR2 ANQGSEA. V lost 7 bases, J lost 4 bases, and 9 bases stayed unmatched.

This clone was seen just once. This chain links TRBV10-3 with TRBJ2-7; 9 bases are shared with TRBD1. This CDR3 contains 13 residues. From germline, CDR1 is ENHRY and CDR2 SYGVKD. The V gene end was trimmed by 10 bases and the J gene end by 2 bases; junction bases not matched to a gene: 6. The DNA of the CDR3 is TGTGCCAGCTCCGGGACAGGGCCCTACGAGCAGTACTTC. Its translation: CASSGTGPYEQYF.

This chain uses TRBV30 with TRBJ2-3; 10 bases line up with TRBD2. The length of the CDR3 is 13 residues. V gave up 7 bases and J gave up 5 bases; unmatched junction bases: 6. From germline, CDR1 is GTSNPN and CDR2 SVGIG (reference sequence). CDR3 coding DNA: TGTGCCTTCCTAGCGGGGGTGGAAGATACGCAGTATTTT. Translation gives CAFLAGVEDTQYF.

This chain's CDR3 is CASSSGAGLSLSGNTIYF. The CDR3 DNA reads as TGTGCCAGCTCATCGGGTGCTGGGTTGAGCCTCTCTGGAAACACCATATATTTT. The V call is TRBV18, the J call TRBJ1-3; D remains ambiguous. The CDR3 covers 18 residues. CDR1 and CDR2 (germline): KGHSH, LQKENI. The germline V and J ends were trimmed by 5 bases and 0 bases, with 20 bases remaining between them.

This sequence joins TRBV12-5 and TRBJ2-5, with 9 bases lining up with TRBD2. Looked up from germline, CDR1 is LGHNT and CDR2 is FRNRAP. The CDR3 is 16 amino acids. The junction had 12 bases not matched to a gene; V was cut back by 5 bases and J by 5 bases. The CDR3 region has the DNA TGTGCTAGTGGTGGAGGAGCTAGCGGGAATTGGGAGACCCAGTACTTC. This sequence encodes CASGGGASGNWETQYF.

The chain employs TRBV7-3 and TRBJ1-2; D may be TRBD1 (6 bases). V lost 5 bases to trimming and J lost 8 bases, with 15 bases between them. Germline V lookup: CDR1 SGHTA, CDR2 FQGTGA. This CDR3 has 13 amino acids. This CDR3 is CASSPGGLGGYTF. The CDR3 coding sequence is TGTGCCAGCAGCCCGGGGGGGCTGGGCGGCTACACCTTC. Looking up the rest from reference TRBV7-3 and TRBJ1-2 gives the full variable domain: GAGVSQTPSNKVTEKGKYVELRCDPISGHTALYWYRQSLGQGPEFLIYFQGTGAADDSGLPNDRFFAVRPEGSVSTLKIQRTERGDSAVYLCASSPGGLGGYTFGSGTRLTVV.

The chain joins TRBV6-1 to TRBJ1-3; D unresolved. This CDR3 comprises 16 residues. The V gene lost 1 base and the J gene lost 0 bases, with 10 bases spanning the gap. Per the germline V gene, CDR1 is MNHNS and CDR2 is SASEGT. CDR3 residues: CASSEGGVTSGNTIYF. The CDR3, as DNA: TGTGCCAGCAGTGAAGGTGGAGTCACCTCTGGAAACACCATATATTTT.

The chain couples TRBV4-2 to TRBJ2-7, with 7 nucleotides matching TRBD2. CDR3 length: 14 amino acids. Trimming removed 4 bases from V and 3 bases from J; junction bases left unmatched: 6. The germline gives CDR1 LGHNA, CDR2 YNFKEQ. Here the CDR3 reads CASSPLAADYEQYF. For the CDR3, the DNA is TGTGCCAGCAGCCCCCTAGCGGCAGACTACGAGCAGTACTTC.

The J gene is TRBJ2-2, the V gene TRBV6-1; tentatively, D is TRBD1 (5 bases). V was cut by 2 bases and J by 0 bases, with 25 bases left in between. Germline CDR1 is MNHNS and CDR2 is SASEGT. The CDR3 is made up of 21 amino acids. The chain's CDR3 is CASSETGLMNRKIANTGELFF. As DNA, the CDR3 is TGTGCCAGCAGTGAAACCGGTTTGATGAACAGGAAAATCGCGAACACCGGGGAGCTGTTTTTT.